This T cell receptor beta chain appears in the sequencing data of a study of identical twins. V lost 6 bases and J lost 7, with 12 bases in between. Per the germline V gene, CDR1 is MRHNA and CDR2 is SNTAGT. This CDR3 is built from 13 residues. TCRdb called the 5' RACE reads again in MiXCR, with one record for every CDR3 protein. The data show hundreds of thousands of distinct CDR3 sequences, roughly an eighth seen once. General study findings and limits: Carriage of fewer insertions was seen in abundant cord blood beta clonotypes, whereas memory repertoires showed none.

With respect to this clonotype: The antigen is unknown.

This sample also appeared in a second study, on yellow fever vaccine responses in identical twins.

The sequencing input was PBMCs. The chain uses TRBV6-4 and TRBJ2-2, with unresolved D. This TCR was sampled from a woman between 18 and 29 years old in good health. In DNA form, the CDR3 reads TGTGCCAGCAGCCTCTCTGAGAACGGGGAGCTGTTTTTT. It encodes CASSLSENGELFF.